The source of this TCR beta chain is a study of early T cells in non-severe SARS-CoV-2 infection (dated by TCRdb to the early 2020s). For context, the study as a whole: TCR sequencing used bulk RNA from unsorted whole blood, so alpha and beta chains could not be paired.

Study-wide conclusions, independent of this receptor: VDJdb matching was skewed toward anti-spike CD8 responses and likely underestimated virus-specific expansions, missing private and CD4 specificities.

The receptor library was made with 5' RACE. The sequencing machine was a NextSeq 500. To correct for sequencing error and PCR bias, the TCR library protocol tagged individual cDNA molecules with unique molecular identifiers. Sequencing covered both TCR alpha and beta chains, and within each sample the abundances of alpha and beta sequences were tightly co-correlated. Turning to the authors' computational methods: Decombinator V4 was used to perform V gene, J gene and CDR3 annotation of TCR sequences. Expanded TCRs were defined as changing significantly between any two time points under a Poisson model with p below 0.0001. TCR abundances were normalised to the total number of TCRs sequenced in each sample and reported as counts per million. TRAV1-2 paired with TRAJ12, TRAJ20 or TRAJ33 defined MAIT TCRs, while TRAV10 paired with TRAJ18 defined iNKT TCRs. A search of VDJdb, accessed on 1 November 2021, was run for TCRs annotated to CMV, EBV and SARS-CoV-2, with TCRs annotated for multiple antigens excluded. Clones were called with MiXCR by TCRdb after fastp trimmed the public reads at Q25, and only in-frame beta chains were retained. Rows are unified per CDR3 protein, each entry keeping the most common DNA and genes. None of the V and J calls come from the authors' own analysis; TCRdb made them. The sample table lists 74,000 or so distinct CDR3 sequences, 11% of them with a count of one. The ten largest account for approximately 4.2% of the sample.

The cysteine opens and the phenylalanine closes a CDR3 of 13 amino acids. Left in the record is the CDR3 DNA by itself, 39 bases read in frame from the first base. After removal of 4 bases from V and 15 bases from J, the junction retains 9 bases not matched to a gene. The CDR1 and CDR2 encoded by the germline V gene are SGHNT and YENEEA. The study was a case-control design nested within a healthcare worker cohort in London, UK, with weekly nasopharyngeal swab PCR tests and blood sampling. Healthcare workers were recruited between 23 and 31 March 2020, during the week of the UK lockdown, and were followed weekly for up to roughly 15 weeks. On this clonotype itself: Its antigen remains unidentified. The sample holds no much larger clone one base away, and base qualities are not on file.

The V and J genes are TRBV11-3 and TRBJ2-4; 10 junctional bases match TRBD1. The sequenced sample was whole blood. The clonotype was recovered from an adult who was a healthcare worker with PCR-confirmed SARS-CoV-2 infection or an uninfected control (not recorded which). The sequence in DNA is TGTGCCAGCAGCTACTCCACGACAGGGGGCACGTACTTC. Translation gives CASSYSTTGGTYF.